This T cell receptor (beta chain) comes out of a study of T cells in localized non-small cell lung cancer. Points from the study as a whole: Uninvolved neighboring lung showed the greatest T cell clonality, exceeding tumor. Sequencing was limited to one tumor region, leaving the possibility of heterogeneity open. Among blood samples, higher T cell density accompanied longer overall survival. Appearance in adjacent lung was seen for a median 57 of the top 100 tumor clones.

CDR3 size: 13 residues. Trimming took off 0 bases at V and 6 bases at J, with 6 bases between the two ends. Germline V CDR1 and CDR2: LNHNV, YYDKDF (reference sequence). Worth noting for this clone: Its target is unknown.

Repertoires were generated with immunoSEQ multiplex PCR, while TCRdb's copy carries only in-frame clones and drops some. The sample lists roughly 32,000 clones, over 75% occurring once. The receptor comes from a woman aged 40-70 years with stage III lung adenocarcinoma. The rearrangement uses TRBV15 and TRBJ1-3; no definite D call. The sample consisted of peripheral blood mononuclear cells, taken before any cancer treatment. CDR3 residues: CATSRDTENTIYF. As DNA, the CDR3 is TGTGCCACCAGCAGAGATACGGAAAACACCATATATTTT.